The 20 T cell receptor beta chains in this list originate from one sample, sequenced in a study of naive and memory T cell subsets. Study observations and caveats: Naive repertoires, especially CD8, held a few larger clonotypes, possibly memory cells re-expressing CD45RA.

Their antigens are not known. An equimolar mix of two oligonucleotides served as the beta constant-region primer for TRBC1 and TRBC2. Ligated cDNA was amplified by four rounds of PCR with nested alpha and beta constant-region primers and SP2. TCRdb re-derived calls from the UMI-ligation and nested PCR reads in MiXCR, one entry per CDR3 protein. The table records about 140,000 distinct CDR3 sequences, more than 15% of them present only once. The sample was naive CD8+ T cells from blood. Receptors were obtained from a human donor in good health.

The rearrangement links TRBV7-9 to TRBJ1-3; 7 bases fit TRBD1. Germline CDR1 reads SEHNR; CDR2 reads FQNEAQ (reference sequence). The CDR3 has 16 amino acids. V lost 5 bases, J lost 0 bases, and 7 bases stayed unmatched. CDR3 sequence: CASSQTGPISGNTIYF. The DNA of the CDR3 is TGTGCCAGCAGCCAGACAGGGCCAATCTCTGGAAACACCATATATTTT.

The chain's CDR3 is CSAQREMAYNEQFF. The CDR3 bases are TGCAGTGCTCAGCGGGAGATGGCCTACAATGAGCAGTTCTTC. The V gene is TRBV20-1, the J gene TRBJ2-1; 8 bases fit TRBD2. Germline trimming cut 5 bases from V and 2 bases from J; bases unmatched to any gene: 5. Per the germline V gene, CDR1 is DFQATT and CDR2 is SNEGSKA (reference sequence). The CDR3 spans 14 residues.

The V call is TRBV27, the J call TRBJ1-2, with D perhaps TRBD1 (5 bases). CDR3 length equals 13 residues. Germline V gene sequence: CDR1 MNHEY, CDR2 SMNVEV (reference sequence). Trimming shortened V by 5 bases and J by 4 bases, and 11 bases separated the two germline ends. The CDR3 here is CASSLGLSYGYTF. Here the CDR3 DNA reads TGTGCCAGCAGTCTGGGACTGTCCTATGGCTACACCTTC.

The rearrangement joins TRBV6-6 to TRBJ1-5; no clear D gene. The CDR3 extends over 16 amino acids. V was trimmed by 2 bases and J by 3 bases, leaving 14 bases between them. In germline, CDR1 is MNHNY, CDR2 SVGAGI (reference sequence). CDR3 residues: CASSYPFGIVNQPQHF. In DNA form, the CDR3 reads TGTGCCAGCAGTTACCCCTTCGGGATCGTCAATCAGCCCCAGCATTTT.

This clonotype was observed a few times. This sequence joins TRBV5-1 and TRBJ2-3; either TRBD1 or TRBD2 may supply D (5 bases each). Germline V lookup: CDR1 SGHRS, CDR2 YFSETQ. The length of the CDR3 is 15 residues. Trimming removed 4 bases from V and 0 bases from J, with 12 bases in between. The CDR3 sequence is CASSTDWGSTDTQYF. CDR3 nucleotide sequence: TGCGCCAGCAGCACCGATTGGGGGAGCACAGATACGCAGTATTTT.

In its sample, this clonotype was seen a few times. This chain connects TRBV20-1 to TRBJ2-7; D is possibly TRBD2 (5 bases). V was clipped by 4 bases and J by 6 bases, with 16 bases between them. Germline values: CDR1 DFQATT, CDR2 SNEGSKA (reference sequence). This CDR3 spans 13 amino acids. CDR3 DNA: TGCAGTGCTATCCTCGGGGTGCCCCTCGAGCAGTACTTC. Translated: CSAILGVPLEQYF.

The chain links TRBV6-1 to TRBJ2-1, with TRBD2 matching over 13 bases. CDR1 is MNHNS and CDR2 is SASEGT in the germline V gene. V lost 4 bases, J lost 7 bases, and 4 bases stayed unmatched. This CDR3 comprises 15 residues. CDR3 coding DNA: TGTGCCAGCAGTGTACTAGCGGGAGGGGGTAATGAGCAGTTCTTC. Translation gives CASSVLAGGGNEQFF.

The gene calls are TRBV5-1 and TRBJ2-2; the match to TRBD1 covers 7 bases. V lost 4 bases to trimming and J lost 6 bases; unmatched junction nucleotides: 15. Germline-derived CDR1 and CDR2 are SGHRS and YFSETQ. The CDR3 covers 17 residues. CDR3 DNA sequence: TGCGCCAGCAGCCTCAGTCGGGACAGCCACCTGCCCGGGGAGCTGTTTTTT. As protein: CASSLSRDSHLPGELFF.

The CDR3 region has the DNA TGTGCCAGTAGTATAGCGGTCAGAGACTACGAGCAGTACTTC. Encoded protein: CASSIAVRDYEQYF. V gene TRBV19 combines with J gene TRBJ2-7; no reliable D call. CDR3 length: 14 amino acids. CDR1 and CDR2 from the germline V gene are LNHDA and SQIVND (reference sequence). The V end lost 1 base, the J end lost 3 bases, and 10 bases lay between the germline ends.

V and J are TRBV10-3 and TRBJ2-7; D is possibly TRBD1 or TRBD2 (5 bases each). The CDR3 runs 19 residues. With 3 bases removed from V and 0 bases from J, the gap between germline ends came to 24 bases. Germline loops: CDR1 ENHRY, CDR2 SYGVKD. Here the CDR3 reads CAISDSDSGRTFSSYEQYF. The CDR3 nucleotides read TGTGCCATCAGTGACTCGGACTCGGGGCGGACATTTAGCTCCTACGAGCAGTACTTC.

This clonotype was counted only a few times. The gene calls are TRBV5-4 and TRBJ2-1; D may match TRBD1 or TRBD2 (6 bases each). CDR3 size: 16 residues. Germline CDR1 SGHNT, CDR2 YYREEE (reference sequence). V lost 4 bases and J lost 8, with 22 bases in between. The CDR3 nucleotides read TGTGCCAGCAGCATTTTGTTTACGATGGGGGGCGATGAGCAGTTCTTC. This sequence encodes CASSILFTMGGDEQFF.

This rearrangement joins TRBV2 to TRBJ2-7; D not certain. The CDR3 consists of 13 residues. V was cut by 8 bases and J by 4 bases, with 15 bases left in between. Germline loops: CDR1 SNHLY, CDR2 FYNNEI. The DNA of the CDR3 is TGTGCCAGCGGGTTTTTGGTTGAGTACGAGCAGTACTTC. It translates to CASGFLVEYEQYF. Together with reference TRBV2 and TRBJ2-7, the CDR3 gives the full variable domain: EPEVTQTPSHQVTQMGQEVILRCVPISNHLYFYWYRQILGQKVEFLVSFYNNEISEKSEIFDDQFSVERPDGSNFTLKIRSTKLEDSAMYFCASGFLVEYEQYFGPGTRLTVT.

Only a few counts were recorded for this clonotype. The CDR3 sequence: CASSLHIAGITDTQYF. The DNA of the CDR3 is TGTGCCAGCAGCTTACATATAGCGGGAATCACAGATACGCAGTATTTT. The chain combines TRBV7-9 with TRBJ2-3, with TRBD2 identical over 8 bases. The germline CDR1 and CDR2 sequences are SEHNR and FQNEAQ (reference sequence). V shed 2 bases, J shed 2 bases, and the junction held 6 bases outside the gene matches. The CDR3 runs 16 residues.

The chain employs TRBV4-1 and TRBJ2-3; 8 bases are a match to TRBD1. V gave up 1 base and J gave up 6 bases; unmatched junction bases: 6. CDR3 size: 15 residues. Germline lookup yields CDR1 MGHRA and CDR2 YSYEKL. CDR3 sequence reads: CASSQAGGIMDTQYF. The CDR3 DNA is TGCGCCAGCAGCCAAGCAGGGGGCATAATGGATACGCAGTATTTT.

The rearrangement uses TRBV20-1 and TRBJ2-1, with TRBD2 matching 9 bases. The CDR3 covers 15 residues. The V and J ends lost 6 bases and 7 bases, in that order; junction bases with no gene match: 13. In germline, CDR1 is DFQATT, CDR2 SNEGSKA (reference sequence). The CDR3 sequence: CSAHHLREGMNEQFF. The CDR3, as DNA: TGCAGTGCACACCACTTGCGGGAGGGGATGAATGAGCAGTTCTTC.

This clonotype was found a few times. The chain uses TRBV12-3 or TRBV12-4 and TRBJ1-5, with D tentatively TRBD1 (5 bases). This CDR3 is built from 14 residues. V lost 3 bases and J lost 6, with 12 bases in between. This CDR3 reads CASSFLGDGQPQHF. DNA for the CDR3: TGTGCCAGCAGTTTCCTCGGGGACGGTCAGCCCCAGCATTTT.

There are a few counts of this clonotype. At one end the junction does not follow the germline gene, possibly because of a read error. The CDR3 protein is CASSNLTPGVLNF. In DNA, the CDR3 is TGCGCCAGCAGCAACCTAACCCCAGGGGTTCTAAACTTC. The J gene is TRBJ2-7, the V gene TRBV4-1, with a tentative D call TRBD1 (6 bases). There are 13 residues in the CDR3. Germline CDR1 and CDR2: MGHRA and YSYEKL.

This chain uses TRBV3-1 with TRBJ2-7, with D perhaps TRBD2 (5 bases). CDR1 is LGHDT and CDR2 is YNNKEL in the germline V gene (reference sequence). V lost 1 base, J lost 6 bases, and 10 bases lay in between. The CDR3 is 13 residues long. This CDR3 reads CASSQVPGSEQYF. CDR3 nucleotides: TGTGCCAGCAGCCAAGTTCCGGGGAGCGAGCAGTACTTC.

There are a few counts of this clonotype. The chain carries TRBV14 and TRBJ2-7, with 8 bases that match TRBD1. The CDR3 consists of 14 residues. Looked up from germline, CDR1 is SGHDN and CDR2 is FVKESK. The junction had 4 bases not matched to a gene; V was cut back by 1 base and J by 5 bases. This CDR3 reads CASSQVGRGHEQYF. CDR3 nucleotide sequence: TGTGCCAGCAGCCAAGTGGGCAGGGGGCACGAGCAGTACTTC. Combining the CDR3 with reference TRBV14 and TRBJ2-7 gives the whole variable domain EAGVTQFPSHSVIEKGQTVTLRCDPISGHDNLYWYRRVMGKEIKFLLHFVKESKQDESGMPNNRFLAERTGGTYSTLKVQPAELEDSGVYFCASSQVGRGHEQYFGPGTRLTVT.

In its sample, this clonotype was seen a few times. This chain uses TRBV29-1 with TRBJ2-7; D may correspond to TRBD1 or TRBD2 (5 bases each). Trimming removed 0 bases from V and 3 bases from J, with 15 bases in between. The length of the CDR3 is 15 residues. Looked up from germline, CDR1 is SQVTM and CDR2 is ANQGSEA. The CDR3 bases are TGCAGCGTTGAAGATCCGAACAGTGGGGGCTACGAGCAGTACTTC. Translated: CSVEDPNSGGYEQYF.